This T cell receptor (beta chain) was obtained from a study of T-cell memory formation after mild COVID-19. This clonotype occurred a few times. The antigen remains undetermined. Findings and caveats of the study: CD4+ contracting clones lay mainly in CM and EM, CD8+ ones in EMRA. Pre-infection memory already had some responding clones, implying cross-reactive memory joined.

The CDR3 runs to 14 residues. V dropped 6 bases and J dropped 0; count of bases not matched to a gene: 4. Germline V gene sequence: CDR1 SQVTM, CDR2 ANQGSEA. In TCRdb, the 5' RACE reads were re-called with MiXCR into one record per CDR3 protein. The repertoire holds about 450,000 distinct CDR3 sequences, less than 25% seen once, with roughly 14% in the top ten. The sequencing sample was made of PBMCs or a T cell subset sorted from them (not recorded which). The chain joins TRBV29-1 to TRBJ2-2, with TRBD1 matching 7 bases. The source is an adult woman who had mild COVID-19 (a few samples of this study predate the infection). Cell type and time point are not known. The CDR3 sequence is CSVRTGSNTGELFF. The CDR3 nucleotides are TGCAGCGTAAGGACAGGATCGAACACCGGGGAGCTGTTTTTT.